What follows describes a single T cell receptor beta chain. It has no known antigen specificity. One base away there is no much larger clone; base qualities are not given. Reading from cysteine to phenylalanine, the CDR3 counts 18 amino acids. Only the CDR3 DNA is retained, 54 bases long and in frame from the first base. CDR1 and CDR2, looked up from the germline V gene, are KGHSH and LQKENI. V is cut back by 1 base and J by 7 bases, with 18 bases in the junction unmatched. TCRbeta CDR3 regions were amplified from genomic DNA by means of the immunoSEQ Assay, a bias-controlled multiplex PCR. The authors' pipeline ran thus. The number of nucleated cells in each sample was estimated from the amplification of reference gene primers within the assay. To quantify the absolute abundance of each unique TCRbeta CDR3 rearrangement, sequence reads were collapsed and filtered. For each sample, productive Simpson clonality was calculated by taking the square root of Simpson's diversity index across productive rearrangements. TCRdb mirrors the immuneACCESS table, restricted to in-frame sequences. Some clones are absent from its copies; in checked studies, under half trace to an unresolved V gene, and the reason for the others is unknown. That table gives V, J and clone size, and the DNA gave D and trimming. Present in this sample are almost 35,000 clones, 88% of which were seen just once. 13% to 15% of the sample is held by the ten biggest clonotypes.

Each collaborating institution followed its own protocols to collect whole blood in K2EDTA tubes. For TCRbeta analysis, collaborators shipped samples in one of three forms: frozen whole blood, isolated PBMCs, or DNA extracted from either of those sample types. This sample was included in a study of blood T cell repertoires in COVID-19 (dated by TCRdb to between 2020 and 2021). General notes on the study: Samples covering the acute and convalescent phases of COVID-19 were provided by collaborators in the United States, Italy and Spain. The prospective study material was composed of cDNA or gDNA derived from T cells, B-cell-depleted T cells, or PBMCs. Deeply sampled blood TCRbeta repertoires from subjects exposed to, actively infected with, or recovered from COVID-19 were included in the dataset. The repertoires were released in a freely available public database intended as a resource for research on the immune response to SARS-CoV-2. Samples were obtained from the ongoing ImmuneRACE study (first 160 participants) and from over 1,000 subjects provided by 6 global collaborators. The sample metadata nearly always contained a de-identified subject ID, COVID-19 status, age in years and sex. HLA class I and class II types, where available, came from metadata supplied by the sample provider rather than from assay-based typing. The research as a whole found: The amount of clinical and demographic metadata varied by source and participant and was provided uncurated.

The sequenced sample consisted of peripheral blood. This sequence uses TRBV18 and TRBJ2-7; a stretch of 8 junction bases matches TRBD2. This clonotype was sampled from a man aged 60-69 years with active COVID-19. The base sequence is TGTGCCAGCTCACCACTGACCCTGACGGGGGGGAGGAATGGGGAGCAGTACTTC. Its coded protein is CASSPLTLTGGRNGEQYF.